One TCR beta chain is described in this entry. In its sample, this clone was seen a few times. What antigen it recognizes has not been identified. Nothing much larger sits one base from this clone, and base qualities are not available. This sample was included in a study of cytomegalovirus exposure and HLA in healthy donors (dated by TCRdb to 2016 to 2017). In the study overall: An earlier analysis of approximately 640 of the donors reported approximately 300 Gb of sequence data and some 120 million unique TCR beta sequences from 150 million to 200 million T cells. Donor age, sex, ethnicity and CMV serostatus were compiled alongside the repertoire data. Among around 400 genotyped donors of the cohort, an average of approximately 240,000 unique TCR beta nucleotide sequences was sequenced per donor, of which about 18% were non-productive. To decide whether each TCR beta V gene segment behaved as functional or pseudogenic, an earlier analysis of approximately 600 of the donors relied on high-throughput TCR beta sequencing. Of the 300 to 500 genotyped donors, more than 75% were placed in the genetic ancestry cluster associated with self-reported Caucasian donors. The T cell repertoires of several hundred subjects were profiled by immunosequencing and related to cytomegalovirus serostatus. To study patterns of TCR occurrence, a later analysis re-analyzed previously published TCR beta repertoires from around 660 donors and added high-resolution HLA genotyping. All discovery cohort repertoires had been generated using a single sequencing platform. The number of donors typed differed by locus, with roughly 629-640 for A, B, C, DRB1 and DQB1, around 500 for DQA1, 606 for DPA1, and around 460 for DPB1. Rather than using new phenotypic data, the later analysis identified candidate immune exposures from TCR beta sequences and from how often those sequences occurred across donors. The study aimed to test whether cataloging public T cell receptors could reveal signatures of past pathogen exposure. Genome-wide SNP genotypes for about 65% of the 666 donors were used in a later genetic analysis, which treated that subset as a discovery cohort. About 5 DR-DQ haplotypes were handled as single units for association and clustering, since linkage in the cohort was strong. Class I and class II HLA loci were covered by the typing at four-digit resolution. Around 320 gigabases of sequencing data and approximately 85 million unique TCR sequences were included in an early release covering 550 to 650 HLA-typed donors. To predict cytomegalovirus infection status, the study combined high-throughput TCR immunosequencing, statistical association of individual TCRs with disease status, and machine learning. In addition to the first cohort of approximately 670 subjects, a separate validation cohort of 130 or so different subjects was used.

The cohort comprised more than 550 healthy bone marrow donors. All cohort members were sampled while nominally healthy, although unrecorded immune exposures were likely present. The donor tested CMV seropositive and was one of the 289 seropositive cohort members. A peripheral blood sample was collected from each donor, and TCR beta sequencing was performed on peripheral blood mononuclear cells. Genomic DNA extraction from the blood cell samples was performed with the Qiagen DNeasy Blood Extraction Kit. Library preparation employed the immunoSEQ multiplex PCR assay. For the multiplex PCR, a mixture combining 60 forward primers for TCR Vbeta segments and 13 reverse primers for TCR Jbeta segments was used. Amplification of the CDR3 region of rearranged TCR beta genes was performed with a multiplex PCR assay on genomic DNA. On the Illumina HiSeq System, the amplified TCR beta libraries were sequenced as 87-base-pair reads. The study's own analysis went as follows. A later analysis tallied some 79 million unique TCR beta chains across the 666 repertoires, and approximately 12 million of those chains were shared by two or more donors. Raw reads were error-corrected and collapsed into unique sequences with a nearest-neighbor algorithm that merged closely related sequences to remove PCR and sequencing errors. To assign V, D and J gene segments, CDR3 sequences were aligned to IMGT reference sequences. For a sequence to be retained, at least a six-nucleotide match to both a V gene segment and a J gene segment was required. Rearrangements were called productive when the CDR3 lacked stop codons and stayed in frame with V and J; all others were non-productive. CDR3 was defined by IMGT convention, running from the second conserved V-encoded cysteine to the conserved J-encoded phenylalanine. Sequences without an unambiguous match to a single V gene segment were excluded from the earlier analysis of 587 of the donors. In an earlier analysis of approximately 560 of the donors, a V segment was called functional when productive rearrangements were above 56.7%, and segregating when the standard deviation between donors exceeded 5%. A statistical classification framework was built to diagnose cytomegalovirus status from the catalog of TCR beta chain sequences. In a later analysis, V and J genes were assigned by comparing TCR nucleotide sequences against IMGT/GENE-DB human TR gene sequences. In a later analysis, CDR3 sequences and most-parsimonious VDJ recombination scenarios were assigned using the TCRdist pipeline. A later analysis defined each TCR beta chain by its CDR3 amino acid sequence plus V-gene family, and excluded reads lacking a unique V-gene family. In a later analysis, around 600 highly shared, low-generation-probability nucleotide sequences were removed to address suspected cross-contamination and a sequencing artifact. In a later analysis, a clonal expansion index for each public chain was calculated from normalized within-repertoire ranks of inferred template counts. Generation probabilities in a later analysis came from a VDJ recombination model fitted to out-of-frame rearrangements, and those results were checked against IGoR. A later analysis scored TCR-TCR, TCR-HLA and TCR-CMV co-occurrence with hypergeometric tests, applying a repertoire-size bias correction to TCR pairs. In a later analysis, false discovery rates were estimated by permuting HLA or CMV assignments 20 times. A later analysis grouped co-occurring TCRs with DBSCAN, adding TCRdist sequence similarity when clustering within HLA-allele-positive subsets. Repertoires with fewer than 30,000 or more than 120,000 public chains were left out of co-occurrence clustering, as were four to six repertoires with anomalous nucleotide sharing. Held by TCRdb, this immuneACCESS table contains in-frame sequences only and omits some clones. Under half of the omission traces to an unresolved V gene where checked; the cause of the rest is unknown. V, J and clone size derive from that table, while D and trimming were established from the DNA sequence. The sample data list fewer than 200,000 clones, and 65% to 70% of these were observed just once. The top ten clonotypes cover roughly 4.4% of the sample.

The germline V gene (reference sequence) specifies DFQATT as CDR1 and SNEGSKA as CDR2. The germline ends are 8 bases apart after V is trimmed by 8 bases and J by 4 bases. The CDR3 starts with the cysteine, ends with the phenylalanine, and has 10 residues. Only the CDR3 DNA is retained, 30 bases long and in frame from the first base. Overall study outcomes, separate from this receptor: A cluster of highly shared sequence variants was judged likely to represent a technical artifact of the sequencing pipeline. Several of the top co-occurrence clusters appeared to be linked to parvovirus B19, influenza, CMV and Epstein-Barr virus, according to a later analysis. Most TCR sequences were observed very rarely across donors, whereas some public TCRs were present in many individuals. In both the original and validation cohorts, the classifier was reported to diagnose cytomegalovirus status with high specificity and sensitivity. A later analysis found that HLA-associated TCR beta chains were more clonally expanded and had lower generation probabilities than equally common non-associated chains. The 87-base-pair reads could not distinguish some IMGT-functional V segments, including TRBV6-2 and TRBV6-3, so those segments were excluded. Only TCR beta chains were sequenced in this cohort, and the absence of alpha or paired-chain data limited detectable features. A few of the identified cytomegalovirus-associated TCR beta chains were confirmed in vitro to be specific for cytomegalovirus antigens. A further reported finding was that TCR beta sequences accurately predicted the HLA-A and HLA-B alleles for most subjects in the first cohort. An association between a missense DCLRE1C variant and V-gene and J-gene trimming of TCR beta chains was found in a later genetic analysis and replicated in an independent cohort. According to a later analysis, most CMV-associated TCR beta chains appeared to be HLA-restricted, and the HLA associations seemed to be driven largely by CMV exposure. In a later analysis, around 17,000 TCR beta sequences were associated with specific HLA alleles at a false discovery rate of 0.05. Strong co-occurrence of HLA alleles, especially DR and DQ, made assigning TCR associations to individual alleles difficult. Some 16 rarely observed V segments, including chromosome 9 orphons, were excluded from the earlier analysis of about 610 of the donors because counts were too low. In an earlier analysis of 587 of the donors, most TCR beta V segments appeared in productive rearrangements about 87% or about 30% of the time, broadly matching IMGT annotations. Roughly uniform sequencing depth across donors was assumed in presence/absence analyses, although this assumption may not hold. The study listed 170 or so TCR beta chains as associated with cytomegalovirus. Compared with the 666-donor mean, donors in an Asian-associated ancestry cluster had fewer N-insertions in productive TCRs, according to a later genetic analysis. According to the authors, the approach could potentially be generalized to other disease states and immunological phenotypes. Because some donors lacked HLA typing at each locus, the association tests relied only on the typed subset. According to a later analysis, TCR association rates differed among HLA loci, with DRB1 alleles showing the most associated TCRs and HLA-C alleles showing the fewest. Correlated functional status among segregating V segments might be attributable to linkage disequilibrium, but an unknown experimental factor could not be ruled out. For the cohort, immune exposure information was limited to CMV serostatus.

Material: PBMCs. The sequence is built from TRBV20-1 and TRBJ1-1; the D segment could be TRBD1, given 5 matching bases. The receptor comes from a woman between 18 and 29 years old in good health and CMV-seropositive. The CDR3 protein sequence reads: CSFGGTEAFF. The DNA sequence reads TGCAGTTTCGGGGGCACTGAAGCTTTCTTT.